A single sample is the source of the 12 T cell receptor beta chains below, sequenced in a study of patients and donors after allogeneic stem cell transplantation. TCRdb called the RT-PCR reads again in MiXCR, with one record for every CDR3 protein. Found here are roughly 940,000 distinct CDR3 sequences, roughly 17% of them singletons; the top ten hold roughly 6%. Sequencing used blood, either unsorted or a sorted T cell fraction (not recorded which). The receptors come from a human donor who was either an allogeneic HSCT recipient or a stem cell or donor lymphocyte infusion donor (not recorded which). It is not recorded whose cells these are; they may come from a transplant donor.

The rearrangement joins TRBV9 to TRBJ2-1; TRBD2 matches at 16 bases. Trimming removed 3 bases from V and 7 bases from J; junction bases left unmatched: 10. CDR3 length: 18 residues. Germline-derived CDR1 and CDR2 are SGDLS and YYNGEE. This CDR3 is CASSAKGLAGGPRNEQFF. For the CDR3, the DNA is TGTGCCAGCAGCGCGAAGGGACTAGCGGGGGGGCCTCGGAATGAGCAGTTCTTC.

This chain connects TRBV5-4 to TRBJ2-2, with D perhaps matching TRBD1 (5 bases). Germline V gives CDR1 SGHNT, CDR2 YYREEE (reference sequence). The CDR3 length is 15 residues. V was shortened by 5 bases and J by 0 bases, with 11 bases between the two germline ends. The CDR3 sequence is CASRGQFANTGELFF. The CDR3 DNA sequence: TGTGCCAGCAGGGGGCAGTTCGCGAACACCGGGGAGCTGTTTTTT. Full variable domain (rest looked up from reference TRBV5-4 and TRBJ2-2): ETGVTQSPTHLIKTRGQQVTLRCSSQSGHNTVSWYQQALGQGPQFIFQYYREEENGRGNFPPRFSGLQFPNYSSELNVNALELDDSALYLCASRGQFANTGELFFGEGSRLTVL.

V is TRBV12-3 or TRBV12-4 and J is TRBJ2-3; D possibly matches TRBD1 or TRBD2 (5 bases each). Between the trimmed V and J ends, which lost 7 bases and 4 bases, there was a span of 21 bases. The CDR3 spans 16 residues. The CDR3 DNA reads as TGTGCCAGCACCCAAACCGACGTGGGGGTCGCAGATACGCAGTATTTT. Translation: CASTQTDVGVADTQYF.

The chain is built from TRBV6-2 or TRBV6-3 and TRBJ2-7; D is unclear. V shed 8 bases and J shed 0 bases, with 5 bases lying between them. Looked up from germline, CDR1 is MNHEY and CDR2 is SVGEGT. The CDR3 has 11 residues. The CDR3 spells CASAYSYEQYF. DNA of the CDR3: TGTGCCAGCGCCTACTCCTACGAGCAGTACTTC.

V usage is TRBV11-2 and J usage is TRBJ2-7; 8 nucleotides line up with TRBD2. The V segment lost 0 bases and the J segment 4 bases; nucleotides outside the gene matches: 5. Per germline, CDR1 SGHAT and CDR2 FQNNGV. This CDR3 contains 15 residues. DNA of the CDR3: TGTGCCAGCAGCTTAGAGGTAGCGGGAAGGTACGAGCAGTACTTC. Protein: CASSLEVAGRYEQYF. Full variable domain (rest looked up from reference TRBV11-2 and TRBJ2-7): EAGVAQSPRYKIIEKRQSVAFWCNPISGHATLYWYQQILGQGPKLLIQFQNNGVVDDSQLPKDRFSAERLKGVDSTLKIQPAKLEDSAVYLCASSLEVAGRYEQYFGPGTRLTVT.

This clonotype was observed a handful of times. V gene TRBV5-1 combines with J gene TRBJ1-2, with TRBD1 matching over 10 bases. Germline V gene lookup returns CDR1 SGHRS and CDR2 YFSETQ. The CDR3 consists of 14 residues. Trimming removed 4 bases from V and 13 bases from J; junction bases left unmatched: 13. DNA for the CDR3: TGCGCCAGCAGCGAGGCGCTGACAGGGGGCGAATCCACCTTC. Its protein is CASSEALTGGESTF.

CDR3 nucleotide sequence: TGCAGCATACGACAGGGTATGAACACTGAAGCTTTCTTT. It specifies CSIRQGMNTEAFF. This chain links TRBV29-1 with TRBJ1-1; 7 positions agree with TRBD1. The CDR3 has 13 amino acids. Per the germline V gene, CDR1 is SQVTM and CDR2 is ANQGSEA. V dropped 8 bases and J dropped 0; count of bases not matched to a gene: 6.

There are a few counts of this clonotype. This sequence joins TRBV7-9 and TRBJ1-2; D might be TRBD1 (5 bases). CDR3 length: 13 residues. V dropped 2 bases and J dropped 6 bases, with 10 bases sitting between them. Germline assignment: CDR1 SEHNR and CDR2 FQNEAQ (reference sequence). CDR3 DNA: TGTGCCAGCAGCTTATCGAGGGGAGATGGCTACACCTTC. Translation gives CASSLSRGDGYTF.

The CDR3 is CASSPGTGWGNEQFF. The CDR3 bases are TGTGCCAGCAGCCCAGGGACAGGCTGGGGAAATGAGCAGTTCTTC. The rearrangement joins TRBV9 to TRBJ2-1, with 8 positions matching TRBD1. J gave up 7 bases and V 4 bases, and 10 bases lay outside the gene matches. Germline CDR1 SGDLS, CDR2 YYNGEE. The CDR3 spans 15 residues.

This clonotype was detected ten times or more. The V and J genes are TRBV6-2 or TRBV6-3 and TRBJ2-5; no clear D gene. CDR1 is MNHEY, CDR2 SVGEGT, per germline. The V end was cut by 0 bases, the J end by 2 bases, with 13 bases between. The CDR3 loop spans 16 amino acids. Written as DNA, the CDR3 is TGTGCCAGCAGTTACTCGATGACGGGCAGGCAAGAGACCCAGTACTTC. Translated: CASSYSMTGRQETQYF.

The rearrangement joins TRBV29-1 to TRBJ2-3; 7 bases align to TRBD1. This CDR3 has 15 amino acids. From germline, CDR1 is SQVTM and CDR2 ANQGSEA. Trimming cost V 6 bases and J 0 bases; bases outside gene matches: 9. This chain's CDR3 is CSVGLTGQSTDTQYF. Here the CDR3 DNA reads TGCAGCGTCGGATTAACGGGACAGAGCACAGATACGCAGTATTTT.

V usage is TRBV12-3 or TRBV12-4 and J usage is TRBJ2-1; D not resolved. Trimming took off 3 bases at V and 2 bases at J, with 8 bases between the two ends. The CDR3 spans 14 residues. In DNA form, the CDR3 reads TGTGCCAGCAGTTTTAGGTTACCCTACAATGAGCAGTTCTTC. As protein: CASSFRLPYNEQFF.